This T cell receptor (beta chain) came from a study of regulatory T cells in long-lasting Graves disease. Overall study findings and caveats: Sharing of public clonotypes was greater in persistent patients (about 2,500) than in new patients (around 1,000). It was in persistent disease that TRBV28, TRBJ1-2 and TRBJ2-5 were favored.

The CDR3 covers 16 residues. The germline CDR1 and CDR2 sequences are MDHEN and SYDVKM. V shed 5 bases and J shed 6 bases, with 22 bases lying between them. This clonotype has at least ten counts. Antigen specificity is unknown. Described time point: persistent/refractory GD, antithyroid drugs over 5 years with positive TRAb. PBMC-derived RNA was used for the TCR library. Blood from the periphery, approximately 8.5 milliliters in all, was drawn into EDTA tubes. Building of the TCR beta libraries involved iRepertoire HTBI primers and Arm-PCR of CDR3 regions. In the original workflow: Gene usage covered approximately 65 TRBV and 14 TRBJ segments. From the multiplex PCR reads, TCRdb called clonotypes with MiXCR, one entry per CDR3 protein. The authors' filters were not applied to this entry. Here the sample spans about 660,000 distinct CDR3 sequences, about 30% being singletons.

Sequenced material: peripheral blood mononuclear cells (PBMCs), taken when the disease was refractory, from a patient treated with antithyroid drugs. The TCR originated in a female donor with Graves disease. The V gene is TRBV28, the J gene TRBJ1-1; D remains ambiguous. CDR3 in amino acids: CASSPRGLYRTPEAFF. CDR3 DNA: TGTGCCAGCAGTCCCCGCGGACTGTACCGGACGCCTGAAGCTTTCTTT.